Listed below are T cell receptor beta chains from one sample, sequenced in a study of blood T cell repertoires in COVID-19. TCRdb's copy holds only in-frame clones and misses some; the assay was immunoSEQ multiplex PCR. The sample shows around 400,000 clones, around 87% of them seen only once. The sequenced sample was peripheral blood. The receptor source for this set is a woman in her thirties with COVID-19, enrolled during active disease. Each CDR3 is given with its conserved first and last residue. Each record gives: clone size, D gene, J gene, V gene, CDR3 DNA, CDR3 protein. The D gene is left open where the match is weak. A clone size is listed for some rows: how often the clone was seen (once, few, many), or a class if it is expanded.

-,-,TRBJ2-3,TRBV21-1,TGTGCCAGCAGCAGGGGGACAGATCCGGGCACAAGGACAGATACGCAGTATTTT,CASSRGTDPGTRTDTQYF
-,TRBD1,TRBJ2-2,TRBV14,TGTGCCAGCAGCCCGCGGACAGGCTTGGGCACCGGGGAGCTGTTTTTT,CASSPRTGLGTGELFF
-,-,TRBJ2-1,TRBV5-1,TGCGCCAGCAGCTCGGCTCTTGGGACTCAGTTCTTC,CASSSALGTQFF
-,TRBD1,TRBJ2-1,TRBV18,TGTGCCAGCTCACCAGCACAGGGGGCGTATAATGAGCAGTTCTTC,CASSPAQGAYNEQFF
-,-,TRBJ2-7,TRBV5-6,TGTGCCAGCAACCGGCGGACCTACGAGCAGTACTTC,CASNRRTYEQYF
-,-,TRBJ2-5,TRBV27,TGTGCCAGCAGTGCGACTTCCAGGGGCCCCGTGGAGACCCAGTACTTC,CASSATSRGPVETQYF
once,-,TRBJ2-1,TRBV3-1/TRBV3-2,TGTGCCAGCAGCCAAGGCCCTATTGAGCAGTTCTTC,CASSQGPIEQFF
-,-,TRBJ2-2,TRBV27,TGTGCCAGCAGCAGTAGCGGAAACGGGGAGCTGTTTTTT,CASSSSGNGELFF
-,-,TRBJ2-2,TRBV6-5,TGTGCCAGCAGTTACGTCAGGACACTGAACACCGGGGAGCTGTTTTTT,CASSYVRTLNTGELFF
once,TRBD1,TRBJ2-5,TRBV11-2,TGTGCCAGCAGCCCGAACACAGGGGGCGAGACCCAGTACTTC,CASSPNTGGETQYF
-,TRBD1,TRBJ2-7,TRBV2,TGTGCCAGCAGCCCCGCCGGGACAGGGCGCTACGAGCAGTACTTC,CASSPAGTGRYEQYF
once,TRBD2,TRBJ2-7,TRBV19,TGTGCCAGTAGCGGACTAGCGAGCGCGATCTACGAGCAGTACTTC,CASSGLASAIYEQYF
-,-,TRBJ1-6,TRBV5-4,TGTGCCAGCAGCTTGGACCCGCTAGAGGATTCACCCCTCCACTTT,CASSLDPLEDSPLHF
-,-,TRBJ2-7,TRBV6-5,TGTGCCAGCAGTCAGGGGTTAGTGGCCTACGAGCAGTACTTC,CASSQGLVAYEQYF
-,TRBD1,TRBJ1-2,TRBV6-6,TGTGCCAGCAGCCGGGACAGGGTTCCCTATGGCTACACCTTC,CASSRDRVPYGYTF
-,TRBD2,TRBJ2-3,TRBV7-7,TGTGCTAGCAGCCCTGGACTAGCGGGAGTCTTAGATACGCAGTATTTT,CASSPGLAGVLDTQYF
-,TRBD2,TRBJ2-7,TRBV2,TGTGCCAGCAGTCCGGGACTAGCGGGAGCTAAGTACGAGCAGTACTTC,CASSPGLAGAKYEQYF
-,-,TRBJ1-1,TRBV30,TGTGCCTGGACTCCCTATGATTGGAACACTGAAGCTTTCTTT,CAWTPYDWNTEAFF
-,-,TRBJ1-1,TRBV19,TGTGCCAGTAGCCCCGGAAGGGGCACTGAAGCTTTCTTT,CASSPGRGTEAFF
-,-,TRBJ2-5,TRBV9,TGTGCCAGCAGCGTAGGCGATTCGAGGGAGACCCAGTACTTC,CASSVGDSRETQYF
-,TRBD2,TRBJ2-1,TRBV4-1,TGCGCCAGCAGCCGAACTAGCGATGAGCAGTTCTTC,CASSRTSDEQFF
once,-,TRBJ1-5,TRBV25-1,TGTGCCAGCAGTGAGGGGCCAGGCAATCAGCCCCAGCATTTT,CASSEGPGNQPQHF
-,TRBD1,TRBJ1-2,TRBV6-5,TGTGCCAGCAGTCCCCGGGACAGACATGGCTACACCTTC,CASSPRDRHGYTF
-,TRBD2,TRBJ2-5,TRBV7-2,TGTGCCAGCAGCCCCCGGGCGGGAGGGGAAGAGACCCAGTACTTC,CASSPRAGGEETQYF
-,TRBD1,TRBJ2-2,TRBV5-1,TGCGCCAGCAGTTCCGACAGGGGGGATGTCGGGGAGCTGTTTTTT,CASSSDRGDVGELFF
-,TRBD2,TRBJ2-3,TRBV18,TGTGCCAGCTCATTAGGACTAGCGTCAGATACGCAGTATTTT,CASSLGLASDTQYF
-,TRBD1,TRBJ2-7,TRBV30,TGTGCCTGGAGCCAACAGGGGTTGGGCGAGCAGTACTTC,CAWSQQGLGEQYF
-,-,TRBJ1-2,TRBV28,TGTGCCAGCAGCATAGGAGGGCAAGAGGCCTATGGCTACACCTTC,CASSIGGQEAYGYTF
once,-,TRBJ2-7,TRBV7-9,TGTGCCAGCAGCTTAGCGCTAGGCAGGGTGTACGAGCAGTACTTC,CASSLALGRVYEQYF
-,TRBD1,TRBJ2-7,TRBV20-1,TGCAGTGCTAGTCCCCCCGGGACAGGGCACTACGAGCAGTACTTC,CSASPPGTGHYEQYF
-,-,TRBJ2-2,TRBV28,TGTGCCAGCAGTTTAATCCCCCGGGGAACCGGGGAGCTGTTTTTT,CASSLIPRGTGELFF
-,-,TRBJ1-1,TRBV7-2,TGTGCCAGCAGCTCGACAGCCACAACGAACACTGAAGCTTTCTTT,CASSSTATTNTEAFF
-,-,TRBJ1-6,TRBV27,TGTGCCAGCAGTCAACAGGGTTATAATTCACCCCTCCACTTT,CASSQQGYNSPLHF
-,-,TRBJ2-6,TRBV19,TGTGCCAGTAGTATACGTAGCTCTGGGGCCAACGTCCTGACTTTC,CASSIRSSGANVLTF
few,TRBD1,TRBJ2-2,TRBV4-2,TGTGCCAGCAGCCAGGGCGGTCCGGGACAGGGGGCTGGGGAGCTGTTTTTT,CASSQGGPGQGAGELFF
-,TRBD2,TRBJ2-2,TRBV4-2,TGTGCCAGCAGCCAAGAGGGTCTCGGACTAGCGGTTACCGGGGAGCTGTTTTTT,CASSQEGLGLAVTGELFF
-,-,TRBJ2-6,TRBV2,TGTGCCGGCGCGGGGAGTGGGGCCAACGTCCTGACTTTC,CAGAGSGANVLTF
-,-,TRBJ2-7,TRBV12-3/TRBV12-4,TGTGCCAGCAGTTTTCGACTTTCCTACGAGCAGTACTTC,CASSFRLSYEQYF
-,-,TRBJ1-2,TRBV28,TGTGCCAGCAGCGAACAGAACTATGGCTACACCTTC,CASSEQNYGYTF
-,TRBD2,TRBJ2-1,TRBV11-3,TGTGCCAGCAGCTTTCAACCCCCGGGACTAGCGTTAAATGAGCAGTTCTTC,CASSFQPPGLALNEQFF
-,TRBD1,TRBJ2-7,TRBV28,TGTGCCAGCGTCGAGACAGGGAAAGGCGAGCAGTACTTC,CASVETGKGEQYF
-,-,TRBJ2-3,TRBV7-9,TGTGCCAGCAGCGTTAGCGGATACACAGATACGCAGTATTTT,CASSVSGYTDTQYF
-,-,TRBJ2-7,TRBV20-1,TGCAGTGCTAGTGGGGGCCCCTACGAGCAGTACTTC,CSASGGPYEQYF
-,TRBD1,TRBJ2-3,TRBV20-1,TGCAGTGCTAGTAGTCGTGAGGGACAGGGGCCCACAGATACGCAGTATTTT,CSASSREGQGPTDTQYF
-,-,TRBJ2-7,TRBV5-4,TGTGCCAGCAGCCCCGACAGGAGTACATACGAGCAGTACTTC,CASSPDRSTYEQYF
-,TRBD1,TRBJ2-7,TRBV18,TGTGCCAGCTCACCGACAGGGCGGATCCACGAGCAGTACTTC,CASSPTGRIHEQYF
-,-,TRBJ1-5,TRBV28,TGTGCCAGCAGAGGACGGGGAGGTAGCAATCAGCCCCAGCATTTT,CASRGRGGSNQPQHF
-,-,TRBJ1-5,TRBV5-1,TGCGCCAGTCTGTACGGCGAGGGAAGCAATCAGCCCCAGCATTTT,CASLYGEGSNQPQHF
-,TRBD2,TRBJ2-3,TRBV9,TGTGCCAGCACCCGGGAGGGCCGGGATACGCAGTATTTT,CASTREGRDTQYF
-,TRBD2,TRBJ2-7,TRBV27,TGTGCCAGCAGCCGCGGAACTAGCGGGTCCTACGAGCAGTACTTC,CASSRGTSGSYEQYF
-,-,TRBJ2-7,TRBV6-5,TGTGCCAGCAGCGCCTCTCTGGACAGCTACGAGCAGTACTTC,CASSASLDSYEQYF
-,-,TRBJ2-7,TRBV7-9,TGTGCCAGCAGCCGGGACACCTACGAGCAGTACTTC,CASSRDTYEQYF